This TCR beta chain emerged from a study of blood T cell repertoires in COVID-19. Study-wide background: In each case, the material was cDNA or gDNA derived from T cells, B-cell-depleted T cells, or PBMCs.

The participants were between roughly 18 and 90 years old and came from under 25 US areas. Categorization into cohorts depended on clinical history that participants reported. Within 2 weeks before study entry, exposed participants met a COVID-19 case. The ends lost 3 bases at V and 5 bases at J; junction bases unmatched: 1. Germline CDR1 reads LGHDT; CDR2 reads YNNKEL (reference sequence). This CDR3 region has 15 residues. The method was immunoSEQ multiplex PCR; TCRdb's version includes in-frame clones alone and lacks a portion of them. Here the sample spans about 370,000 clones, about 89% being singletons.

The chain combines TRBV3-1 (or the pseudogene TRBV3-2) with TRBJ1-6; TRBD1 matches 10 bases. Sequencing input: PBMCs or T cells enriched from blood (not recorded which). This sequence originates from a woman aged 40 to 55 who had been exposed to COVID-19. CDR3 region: CASSHGTGDNSPLHF. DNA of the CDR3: TGTGCCAGCAGCCACGGGACAGGGGATAATTCACCCCTCCACTTT.